A selection of T cell receptor beta chains follows, all from one sample in a study of response to subunit inactivated influenza vaccine. A single record per CDR3 protein comes from TCRdb applying MiXCR to the RT-PCR reads. The table has under 850,000 distinct CDR3 sequences, about a fifth seen once. Sequences were derived from PBMCs from blood, sampled roughly 5 days after vaccination. The receptors were gathered from a man aged 45-65 years who received an inactivated influenza vaccine. CDR3s include the opening cysteine and the closing phenylalanine or tryptophan.

length,V,J,CDR3
14,TRBV29-1,TRBJ1-1,CSVGAGLEGTEAFF
17,TRBV4-1,TRBJ1-1,CASSQSFRAESFTEAFF
14,TRBV4-2,TRBJ2-3,CASSQDGTRDTQYF
15,TRBV25-1,TRBJ1-2,CASSESDRRVYGYTF
12,TRBV7-2,TRBJ2-5,CASSGDGETQYF
13,TRBV7-9,TRBJ2-5,CASGQGGRETQYF
14,TRBV12-3/TRBV12-4,TRBJ1-6,CASSLSGIASPLHF
13,TRBV24-1,TRBJ1-2,CATADPVKGGYTF
14,TRBV5-1,TRBJ2-5,CASSYLGAEETQYF
14,TRBV20-1,TRBJ2-2,CSARGLAGSGELFF
19,TRBV4-3,TRBJ1-4,CASSQAQGGTQRSDEKLFF
15,TRBV20-1,TRBJ2-1,CSASVGTSGGAEQFF
19,TRBV20-1,TRBJ2-1,CSARTSGGAGTSSYNEQFF
21,TRBV6-2/TRBV6-3,TRBJ2-1,CASSYLGRGQVGLAVNNEQFF
14,TRBV7-9,TRBJ2-5,CASSLGGIEETQYF
16,TRBV4-3,TRBJ1-5,CATLRSTGGRNQPQHF
15,TRBV6-5,TRBJ2-3,CASSSTGFFTDTQYF
14,TRBV18,TRBJ2-2,CASSPQAGTRELFF
16,TRBV7-2,TRBJ2-3,CASSRLGGAGPDTQYF
13,TRBV5-5,TRBJ1-4,CASSLVSVEKLFF
13,TRBV12-3/TRBV12-4,TRBJ2-2,CASQVLPTGELFF
14,TRBV27,TRBJ1-1,CASSSLAMNTEAFF
14,TRBV7-2,TRBJ2-1,CASLSMGPYNEQFF
16,TRBV7-2,TRBJ2-7,CASSLEGRQGVDEQYF
15,TRBV20-1,TRBJ2-7,CNARDLEGRTYEQYF
13,TRBV20-1,TRBJ2-1,CSAGTGGVYEQFF
15,TRBV27,TRBJ2-7,CASSHLPSNSYEQYF
17,TRBV18,TRBJ1-2,CASSPGQGEGTGYGYTF
16,TRBV5-1,TRBJ2-1,CASSLQPDRGNNEQFF
14,TRBV11-2,TRBJ1-1,CASSLTETGTEAFF
13,TRBV6-1,TRBJ2-7,CASSPVGIYEQYF
13,TRBV10-2,TRBJ1-5,CASSHRADQPQHF
13,TRBV29-1,TRBJ1-1,CSVGVKMNTEAFF
16,TRBV4-3,TRBJ1-2,CASSRDQLTPGYGYTF
11,TRBV20-1,TRBJ2-7,CSVGQNYEQYF
12,TRBV28,TRBJ2-7,CASSFGSGVVDF
15,TRBV12-3/TRBV12-4,TRBJ2-5,CASSFGTIIQETQYF
13,TRBV20-1,TRBJ2-5,CSASGTEKETQYF
13,TRBV20-1,TRBJ2-1,CSFGKPGSDEQFF
13,TRBV7-9,TRBJ2-7,CASSLGTAFEQYF
11,TRBV7-9,TRBJ1-2,CASSTWSGYTF
15,TRBV7-9,TRBJ2-2,CASSPRGVNTGELFF
15,TRBV5-1,TRBJ2-1,CASSLAASGTNEQFF
15,TRBV29-1,TRBJ2-7,CSGSNQGSFQDEQYF
16,TRBV20-1,TRBJ2-3,CSAHPTSGGGTDTQYF
14,TRBV6-5,TRBJ1-2,CASSYAGGGYGYTF
14,TRBV18,TRBJ2-1,CASSREQSYNEQFF
15,TRBV5-4,TRBJ2-1,CASSPAAIAYNEQFF